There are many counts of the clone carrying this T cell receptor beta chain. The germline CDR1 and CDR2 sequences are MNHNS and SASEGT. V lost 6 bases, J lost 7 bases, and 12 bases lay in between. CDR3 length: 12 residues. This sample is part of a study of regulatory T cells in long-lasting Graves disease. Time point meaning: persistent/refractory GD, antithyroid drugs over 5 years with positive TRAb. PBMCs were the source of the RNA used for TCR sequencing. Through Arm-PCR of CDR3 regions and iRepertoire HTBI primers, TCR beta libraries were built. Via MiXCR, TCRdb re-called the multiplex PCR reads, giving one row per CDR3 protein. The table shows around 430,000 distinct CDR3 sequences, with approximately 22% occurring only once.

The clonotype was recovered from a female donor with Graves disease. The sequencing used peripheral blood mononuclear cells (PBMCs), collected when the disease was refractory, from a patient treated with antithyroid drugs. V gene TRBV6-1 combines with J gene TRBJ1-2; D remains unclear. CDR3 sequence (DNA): TGTGCCAGCAGGCCCCCGGAGACTGGCTACACCTTC. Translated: CASRPPETGYTF.